The rows below give T cell receptor beta chains drawn from one sample of a study of long-term antiretroviral therapy in people with HIV. Profiled with immunoSEQ multiplex PCR; TCRdb holds only in-frame clones, not every one. Of roughly 36,000 clones listed, 83% are singletons. This specimen was unsorted PBMCs, taken 0.4 years before starting antiretroviral therapy. These receptors all come from a man aged 18 to 30 with HIV. Both conserved end residues are part of each CDR3. A D gene is named only where the DNA matches it firmly. Where a row states a size, it is once, few, many or the class of an expanded clone; other rows omit it.

clone size,V gene,CDR3 length,D gene,J gene,CDR3 DNA,CDR3 protein
NA,TRBV5-8,17,NA,TRBJ2-7,TGTGCCAGCAGCTTGGGTTCTCAGGGACTCAGCTCCTACGAGCAGTACTTC,CASSLGSQGLSSYEQYF
NA,TRBV18,15,NA,TRBJ2-3,TGTGCCAGCTCACCCCAACCCTCCTCCACAGATACGCAGTATTTT,CASSPQPSSTDTQYF
once,TRBV4-2,13,NA,TRBJ1-1,TGTGCCAGCAGCTACACAGGAAACCCTGAAGCTTTCTTT,CASSYTGNPEAFF
NA,TRBV28,17,NA,TRBJ2-1,TGTGCCAGCAGAAGGGGGGCTAGCGGCCTCTATTACAATGAGCAGTTCTTC,CASRRGASGLYYNEQFF
once,TRBV19,16,TRBD2,TRBJ2-3,TGTGCCAGTAGTCTGGGACTAGGAAATAGCACAGATACGCAGTATTTT,CASSLGLGNSTDTQYF
once,TRBV5-6,15,NA,TRBJ2-5,TGTGCCAGCAGCTTAGGAGCCTGGGGCCATGAGACCCAGTACTTC,CASSLGAWGHETQYF
NA,TRBV5-4,14,NA,TRBJ1-3,TGTGCCAGCAGCTTGGCCAGGCAGGGTGACACCATATATTTT,CASSLARQGDTIYF
NA,TRBV7-8,19,TRBD2,TRBJ2-2,TGTGCCAGCAGCCCCCAGAGGGCTAGCGGGGTAACGAACACCGGGGAGCTGTTTTTT,CASSPQRASGVTNTGELFF
NA,TRBV4-1,15,TRBD1,TRBJ1-1,TGCGCCAGCAGCCAAGCGACAGGGATGAACACTGAAGCTTTCTTT,CASSQATGMNTEAFF
once,TRBV6-1,15,TRBD1,TRBJ1-1,TGTGCCAGCAGTGAATGGCGAGGGGGCGGTACTGAAGCTTTCTTT,CASSEWRGGGTEAFF
NA,TRBV4-1,14,NA,TRBJ2-1,TGCGCCAGCAGCCAAAGAGACTCGGGGAATGAGCAGTTCTTC,CASSQRDSGNEQFF
few,TRBV30,14,NA,TRBJ1-5,TGTGCCTGGAGTTTAACAGCTAGCAATCAGCCCCAGCATTTT,CAWSLTASNQPQHF
NA,TRBV11-2,19,TRBD2,TRBJ2-3,TGTGCCAGCAGCTCCCGACTAGCGGGGGCCTACCGGGGCACAGATACGCAGTATTTT,CASSSRLAGAYRGTDTQYF
NA,TRBV6-6,12,NA,TRBJ2-5,TGTGCCAGCAGTTACTCGGGGGAGACCCAGTACTTC,CASSYSGETQYF
NA,TRBV6-5,15,NA,TRBJ2-5,TGTGCCAGCAGAAGGGATAGTAACGGTGGCGAGACCCAGTACTTC,CASRRDSNGGETQYF
once,TRBV25-1,15,NA,TRBJ1-1,TGTGCCAGCAGTGAACTACAGGGCATGAACACTGAAGCTTTCTTT,CASSELQGMNTEAFF
NA,TRBV9,15,NA,TRBJ1-3,TGTGCCAGCAGCTTAAGGGTGGGTTCTGGAAACACCATATATTTT,CASSLRVGSGNTIYF
NA,TRBV25-1,15,NA,TRBJ1-6,TGTGCCAGCAGTGAATTGGGGACGGAAAATTCACCCCTCCACTTT,CASSELGTENSPLHF
NA,TRBV2,12,NA,TRBJ1-6,TGTGCCAGCTCCAGGGGATATTCACCCCTCCACTTT,CASSRGYSPLHF
NA,TRBV29-1,13,NA,TRBJ1-4,TGCAGCGGGATGACGGGAGTGAACGAAAAACTGTTTTTT,CSGMTGVNEKLFF
NA,TRBV5-4,14,NA,TRBJ1-6,TGTGCCAGCAGCTTGGCTCAGTATAATTCACCCCTCCACTTT,CASSLAQYNSPLHF
medium-sized,TRBV7-2,15,NA,TRBJ1-2,TGTGCCAGCAGCTTAGGTGGGGCAGGGAGCTATGGCTACACCTTC,CASSLGGAGSYGYTF
NA,TRBV5-1,16,TRBD1,TRBJ2-5,TGCGCCAGCAGCGTACGGGACAGGGTACTCCAAGAGACCCAGTACTTC,CASSVRDRVLQETQYF
NA,TRBV4-1,18,NA,TRBJ2-1,TGCGCCAGCAGCCAAGTTTACCCTGCAGGAGGTGATGTCAATGAGCAGTTCTTC,CASSQVYPAGGDVNEQFF
NA,TRBV7-6,16,NA,TRBJ1-6,TGTGCCAGCAGCTCAGCTATCACAGGGTTCGGCTCACCCCTCCACTTT,CASSSAITGFGSPLHF
NA,TRBV13,16,TRBD1,TRBJ2-1,TGTGCCAGCAGCTTAATAAACAGGGGGCTTTACAATGAGCAGTTCTTC,CASSLINRGLYNEQFF
NA,TRBV19,12,NA,TRBJ1-5,TGTGCCAGTACCACCTTGGCTCAGCCCCAGCATTTT,CASTTLAQPQHF
NA,TRBV11-2,15,TRBD2,TRBJ2-2,TGTGCCAGCAGCTTAGGACTAGCGGGACGCGGGGAGCTGTTTTTT,CASSLGLAGRGELFF
NA,TRBV4-3,14,NA,TRBJ2-3,TGCGCCAGCAGCCAAGGTGGCACAGGAGATACGCAGTATTTT,CASSQGGTGDTQYF
NA,TRBV5-1,18,TRBD2,TRBJ2-1,TGCGCCAGCAGCGTTAGCGGGGGGGCGTCTCGCTCCTACAATGAGCAGTTCTTC,CASSVSGGASRSYNEQFF
NA,TRBV5-1,13,NA,TRBJ2-7,TGCGCCAGCTGTGGGGGGATCGGCAACGAGCAGTACTTC,CASCGGIGNEQYF
NA,TRBV4-1,17,NA,TRBJ2-3,TGCGCCAGCAGCCACGAGGGTACAGGGAGAGAAACAGATACGCAGTATTTT,CASSHEGTGRETDTQYF
once,TRBV2,17,NA,TRBJ2-3,TGTGCCAGCAGTGAAGCGCCCTACAGGGCCGTCACAGATACGCAGTATTTT,CASSEAPYRAVTDTQYF
NA,TRBV15,14,TRBD2,TRBJ2-1,TGTGCCACCCAAGGACTAGCGGGAGTTGATGAGCAGTTCTTC,CATQGLAGVDEQFF
NA,TRBV7-9,13,NA,TRBJ1-1,TGTGCCAGCACCCCCCCTGGAGGTACTGAAGCTTTCTTT,CASTPPGGTEAFF
NA,TRBV28,17,TRBD1,TRBJ1-5,TGTGCCAGCAGTTCGTGGACAGGGCGGCGCGGGAATCAGCCCCAGCATTTT,CASSSWTGRRGNQPQHF
once,TRBV7-2,14,NA,TRBJ1-4,TGTGCCAGCAGCTACGCAGGGATGGGAAAAAAACTGTTTTTT,CASSYAGMGKKLFF
NA,TRBV7-3,15,NA,TRBJ2-7,TGTGCCAGCAGCGGGACATTCGCCCCGCTCGAGGAGCAGTACTTC,CASSGTFAPLEEQYF
few,TRBV2,13,NA,TRBJ1-1,TGTGCCAGCAGGCTGACAGAAAACACTGAAGCTTTCTTT,CASRLTENTEAFF
NA,TRBV13,13,NA,TRBJ2-7,TGTGCCAGCAGCTGGGGGCGGGAACTCGAGCAGTACTTC,CASSWGRELEQYF
NA,TRBV4-2,15,NA,TRBJ2-1,TGTGCCAGCAGCCAGAGCGCGAGCTCCTACAATGAGCAGTTCTTC,CASSQSASSYNEQFF
NA,TRBV4-1,12,NA,TRBJ2-5,TGCGCCAGCAGCGCACCGGGGGAGACCCAGTACTTC,CASSAPGETQYF
NA,TRBV28,14,NA,TRBJ1-4,TGTGCCAGCAGTTTAGCCTCAACTAATGAAAAACTGTTTTTT,CASSLASTNEKLFF
NA,TRBV6-6,13,NA,TRBJ1-1,TGTGCCAGCAGACCGGGACGTAACACTGAAGCTTTCTTT,CASRPGRNTEAFF
NA,TRBV7-8,16,TRBD2,TRBJ2-4,TGTGCCAGCAGCTTAACGCGTCTAGCGGGAAAAAACATTCAGTACTTC,CASSLTRLAGKNIQYF